This TCR beta chain was sequenced during a study of early T cells in non-severe SARS-CoV-2 infection. The protocol attached unique molecular identifiers to individual cDNA molecules. TCRdb re-called the 5' RACE reads with MiXCR, one entry per CDR3 protein. The profile shows some 91,000 distinct CDR3 sequences, 14% to 15% of them singletons. This clonotype has a count of ten or more. This sequence originates from an adult who was a healthcare worker with PCR-confirmed SARS-CoV-2 infection or an uninfected control (not recorded which). The source material was whole blood.

The DNA for the CDR3 is TGTGCCATCAGTGAACAACTTAATGAGCAGTTCTTC. It specifies CAISEQLNEQFF. This rearrangement joins TRBV10-3 to TRBJ2-1, with D unresolved. Trimming cost V 3 bases and J 7 bases, with 7 bases left between them. CDR3 length: 12 amino acids. Germline CDR1 is ENHRY and CDR2 is SYGVKD.